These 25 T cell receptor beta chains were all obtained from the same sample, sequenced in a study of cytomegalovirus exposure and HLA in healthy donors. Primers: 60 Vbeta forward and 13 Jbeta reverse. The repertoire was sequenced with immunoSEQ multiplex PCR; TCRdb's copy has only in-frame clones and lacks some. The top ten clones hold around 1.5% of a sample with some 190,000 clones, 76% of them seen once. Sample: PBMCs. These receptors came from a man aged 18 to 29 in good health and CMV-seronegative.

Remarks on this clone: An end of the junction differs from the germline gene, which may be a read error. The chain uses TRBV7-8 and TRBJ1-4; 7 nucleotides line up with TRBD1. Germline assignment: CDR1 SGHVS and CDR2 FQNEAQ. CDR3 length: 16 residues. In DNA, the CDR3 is TGTGCCAACAGCTATCCAACAGGGGCAACTAATGAAAAACTGTTTTTT. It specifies CANSYPTGATNEKLFF. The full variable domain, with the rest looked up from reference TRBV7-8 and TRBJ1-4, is GAGVSQSPRYKVAKRGQDVALRCDPISGHVSLFWYQQALGQGPEFLTYFQNEAQLDKSGLPSDRFFAERPEGSVSTLKIQRTQQEDSAVYLCANSYPTGATNEKLFFGSGTQLSVL.

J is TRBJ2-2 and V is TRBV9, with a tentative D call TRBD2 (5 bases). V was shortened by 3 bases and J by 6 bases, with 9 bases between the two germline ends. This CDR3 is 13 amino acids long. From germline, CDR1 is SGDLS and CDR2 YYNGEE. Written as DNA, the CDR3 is TGTGCCAGCAGCGGACTCGGGGCCGGGGAGCTGTTTTTT. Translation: CASSGLGAGELFF.

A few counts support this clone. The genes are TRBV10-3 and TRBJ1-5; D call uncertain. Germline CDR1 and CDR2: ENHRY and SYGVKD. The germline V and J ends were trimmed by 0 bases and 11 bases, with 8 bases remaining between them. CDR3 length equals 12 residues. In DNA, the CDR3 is TGTGCCATCAGTGAGTCGGACGGGGCCCAGCATTTT. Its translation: CAISESDGAQHF.

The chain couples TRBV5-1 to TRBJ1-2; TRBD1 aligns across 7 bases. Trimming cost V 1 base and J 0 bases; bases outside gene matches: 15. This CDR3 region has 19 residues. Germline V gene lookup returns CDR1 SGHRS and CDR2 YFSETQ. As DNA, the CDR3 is TGCGCCAGCAGCTTGTCGTTAGGGACAGCTATCCTATCTAACTATGGCTACACCTTC. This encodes CASSLSLGTAILSNYGYTF.

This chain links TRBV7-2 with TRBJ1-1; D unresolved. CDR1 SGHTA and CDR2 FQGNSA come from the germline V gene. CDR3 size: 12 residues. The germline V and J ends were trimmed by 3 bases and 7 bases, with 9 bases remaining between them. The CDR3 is CASSFDLLEAFF. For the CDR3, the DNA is TGTGCCAGCAGCTTTGATCTACTTGAAGCTTTCTTT.

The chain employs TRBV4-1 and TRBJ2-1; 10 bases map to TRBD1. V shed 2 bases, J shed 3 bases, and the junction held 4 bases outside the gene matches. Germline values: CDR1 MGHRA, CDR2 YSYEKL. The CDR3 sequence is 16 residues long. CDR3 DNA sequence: TGCGCCAGCAGCCAACGGGACAGGGGAGGCTACAATGAGCAGTTCTTC. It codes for CASSQRDRGGYNEQFF.

This CDR3 is CASRVAGRRNLSTDTQYF. The CDR3 coding sequence is TGTGCCAGCAGGGTAGCGGGGAGACGCAACCTCAGCACAGATACGCAGTATTTT. The chain uses TRBV7-9 and TRBJ2-3; TRBD2 matches at 8 bases. J gave up 0 bases and V 6 bases, and 14 bases lay outside the gene matches. The CDR3 is 18 residues long. The germline gives CDR1 SEHNR, CDR2 FQNEAQ (reference sequence).

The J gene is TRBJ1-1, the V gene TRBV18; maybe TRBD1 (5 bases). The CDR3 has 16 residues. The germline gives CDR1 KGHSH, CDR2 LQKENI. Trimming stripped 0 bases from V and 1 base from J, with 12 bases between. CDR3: CASSPPGPASNTEAFF. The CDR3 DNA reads TGTGCCAGCTCACCACCGGGGCCAGCATCGAACACTGAAGCTTTCTTT.

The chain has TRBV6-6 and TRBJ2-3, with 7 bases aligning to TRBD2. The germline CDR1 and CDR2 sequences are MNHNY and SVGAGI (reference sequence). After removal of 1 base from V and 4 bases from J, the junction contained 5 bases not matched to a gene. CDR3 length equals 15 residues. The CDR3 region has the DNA TGTGCCAGCAGTTACTTTAAGCGGGGCCCAGATACGCAGTATTTT. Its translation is CASSYFKRGPDTQYF.

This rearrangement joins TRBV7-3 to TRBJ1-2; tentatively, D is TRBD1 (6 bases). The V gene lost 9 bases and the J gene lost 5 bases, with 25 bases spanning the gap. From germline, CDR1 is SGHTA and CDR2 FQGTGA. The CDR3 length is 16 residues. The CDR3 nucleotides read TGTGCCAGGCGACCCACCAAGTGGGGGCTGGGATATGGCTACACCTTC. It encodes CARRPTKWGLGYGYTF.

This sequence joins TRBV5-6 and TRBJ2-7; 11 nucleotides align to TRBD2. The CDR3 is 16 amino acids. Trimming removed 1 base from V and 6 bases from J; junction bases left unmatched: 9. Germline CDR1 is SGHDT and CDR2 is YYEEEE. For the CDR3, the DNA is TGTGCCAGCAGCTTGTTCGGGACTAGCGGTAGATCCGAGCAGTACTTC. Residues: CASSLFGTSGRSEQYF.

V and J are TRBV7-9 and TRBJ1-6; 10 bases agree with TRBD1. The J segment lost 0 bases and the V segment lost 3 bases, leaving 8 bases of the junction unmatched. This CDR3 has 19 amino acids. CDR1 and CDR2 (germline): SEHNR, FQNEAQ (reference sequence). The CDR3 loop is CASSFPGQGQSSYNSPLHF. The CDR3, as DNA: TGTGCCAGCAGCTTCCCGGGACAGGGGCAGAGCTCCTATAATTCACCCCTCCACTTT. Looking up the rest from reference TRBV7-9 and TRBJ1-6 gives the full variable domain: DTGVSQNPRHKITKRGQNVTFRCDPISEHNRLYWYRQTLGQGPEFLTYFQNEAQLEKSRLLSDRFSAERPKGSFSTLEIQRTEQGDSAMYLCASSFPGQGQSSYNSPLHFGNGTRLTVT.

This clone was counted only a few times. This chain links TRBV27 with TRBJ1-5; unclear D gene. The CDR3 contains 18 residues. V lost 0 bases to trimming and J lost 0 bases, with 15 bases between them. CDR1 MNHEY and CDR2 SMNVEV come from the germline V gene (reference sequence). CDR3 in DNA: TGTGCCAGCAGTTTATCATCTGTGCGTTTCCCTAGCAATCAGCCCCAGCATTTT. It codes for CASSLSSVRFPSNQPQHF.

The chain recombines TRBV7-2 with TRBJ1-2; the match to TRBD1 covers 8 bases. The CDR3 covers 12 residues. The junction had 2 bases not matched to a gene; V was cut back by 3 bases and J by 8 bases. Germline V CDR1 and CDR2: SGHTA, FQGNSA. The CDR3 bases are TGTGCCAGCAGCTTTAGACAGGGGGGCTACACCTTC. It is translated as CASSFRQGGYTF.

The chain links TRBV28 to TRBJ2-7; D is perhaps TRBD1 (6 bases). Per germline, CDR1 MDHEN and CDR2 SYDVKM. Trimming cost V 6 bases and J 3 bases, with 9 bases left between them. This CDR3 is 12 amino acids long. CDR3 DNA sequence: TGTGCCAGCAGCCGGGACAACTACGAGCAGTACTTC. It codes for CASSRDNYEQYF.

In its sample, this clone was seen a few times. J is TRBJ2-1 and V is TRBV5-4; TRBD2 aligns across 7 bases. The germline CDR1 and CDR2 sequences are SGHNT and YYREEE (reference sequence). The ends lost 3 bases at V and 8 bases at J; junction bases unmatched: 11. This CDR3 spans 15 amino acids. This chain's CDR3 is CASSSRRRELYEQFF. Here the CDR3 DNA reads TGTGCCAGCAGCTCCAGACGGCGGGAGCTCTATGAGCAGTTCTTC. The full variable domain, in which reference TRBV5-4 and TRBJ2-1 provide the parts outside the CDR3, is ETGVTQSPTHLIKTRGQQVTLRCSSQSGHNTVSWYQQALGQGPQFIFQYYREEENGRGNFPPRFSGLQFPNYSSELNVNALELDDSALYLCASSSRRRELYEQFFGPGTRLTVL.

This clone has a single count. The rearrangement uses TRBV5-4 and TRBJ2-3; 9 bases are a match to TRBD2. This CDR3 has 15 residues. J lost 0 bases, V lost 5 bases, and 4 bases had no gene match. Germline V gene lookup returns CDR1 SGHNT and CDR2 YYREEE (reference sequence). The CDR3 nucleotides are TGTGCCAGCAGACGCGGGGGGGCTAGCACAGATACGCAGTATTTT. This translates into CASRRGGASTDTQYF.

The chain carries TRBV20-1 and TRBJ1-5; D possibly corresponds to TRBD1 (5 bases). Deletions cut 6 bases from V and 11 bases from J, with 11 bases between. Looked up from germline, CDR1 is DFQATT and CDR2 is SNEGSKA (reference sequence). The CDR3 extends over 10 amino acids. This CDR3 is CSAVGGTQHF. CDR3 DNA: TGCAGTGCCGTCGGGGGGACCCAGCATTTT.

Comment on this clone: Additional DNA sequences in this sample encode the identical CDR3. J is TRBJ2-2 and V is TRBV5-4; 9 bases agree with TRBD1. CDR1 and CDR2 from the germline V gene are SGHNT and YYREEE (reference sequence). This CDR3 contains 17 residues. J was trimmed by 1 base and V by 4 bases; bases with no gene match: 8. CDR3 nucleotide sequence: TGTGCCAGCAGCCCGGGACAGGGTGGGAAGAACACCGGGGAGCTGTTTTTT. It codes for CASSPGQGGKNTGELFF.

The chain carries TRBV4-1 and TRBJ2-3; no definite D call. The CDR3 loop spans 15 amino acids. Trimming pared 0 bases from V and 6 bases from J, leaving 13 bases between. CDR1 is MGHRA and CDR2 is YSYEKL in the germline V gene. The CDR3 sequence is CASSQERLNLDTQYF. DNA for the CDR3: TGCGCCAGCAGCCAAGAGAGACTCAATCTGGATACGCAGTATTTT.

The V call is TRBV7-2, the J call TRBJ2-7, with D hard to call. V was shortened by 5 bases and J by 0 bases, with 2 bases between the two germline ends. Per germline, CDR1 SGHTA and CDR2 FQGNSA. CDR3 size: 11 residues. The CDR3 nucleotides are TGTGCCAGCAGCCACTCCTACGAGCAGTACTTC. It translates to CASSHSYEQYF. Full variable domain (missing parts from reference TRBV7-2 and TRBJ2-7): GAGVSQSPSNKVTEKGKDVELRCDPISGHTALYWYRQSLGQGLEFLIYFQGNSAPDKSGLPSDRFSAERTGGSVSTLTIQRTQQEDSAVYLCASSHSYEQYFGPGTRLTVT.

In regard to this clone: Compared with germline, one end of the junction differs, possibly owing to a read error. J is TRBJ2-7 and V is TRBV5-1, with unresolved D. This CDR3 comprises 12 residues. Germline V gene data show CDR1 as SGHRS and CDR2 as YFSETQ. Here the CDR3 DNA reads TGCGCCAGCAGCTTGTACTCCCACGAGCAGTACTTC. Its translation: CASSLYSHEQYF.

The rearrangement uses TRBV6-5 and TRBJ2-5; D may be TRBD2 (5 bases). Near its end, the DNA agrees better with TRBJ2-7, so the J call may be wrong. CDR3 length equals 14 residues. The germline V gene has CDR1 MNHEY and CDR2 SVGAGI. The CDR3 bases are TGTGCCAGCAGTTACTCCGGGGTCTCGTACGAGCAGTACTTC. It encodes CASSYSGVSYEQYF.

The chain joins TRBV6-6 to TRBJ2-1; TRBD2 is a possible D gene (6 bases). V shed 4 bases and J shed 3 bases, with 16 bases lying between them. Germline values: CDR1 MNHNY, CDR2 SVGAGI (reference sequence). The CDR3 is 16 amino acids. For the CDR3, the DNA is TGTGCCAGCAGTTTCCTAGCGCAGGAACGCTACAATGAGCAGTTCTTC. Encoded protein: CASSFLAQERYNEQFF.

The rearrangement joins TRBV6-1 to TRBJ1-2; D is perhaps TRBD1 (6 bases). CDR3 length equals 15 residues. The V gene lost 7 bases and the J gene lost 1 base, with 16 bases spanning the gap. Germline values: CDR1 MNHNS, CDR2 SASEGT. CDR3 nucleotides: TGTGCCAGCACCCCTCTAGGCAGGGGTAACTATGGCTACACCTTC. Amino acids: CASTPLGRGNYGYTF.